Here is one TCR beta chain with its context. No cognate antigen has been identified for it. It has no much larger one-base neighbor in the sample; base qualities were not kept. The trial excluded patients who had a history of autoimmune disease or were on systemic immunosuppression. Peripheral blood for TCR sequencing was collected from all dose cohorts at baseline, on cycle 4 day 1, and on cycle 7 day 1. Samples came from an open-label, multicenter, first-in-human phase I dose-escalation trial of ivuxolimab. Adults with locally advanced or metastatic melanoma, renal cell, hepatocellular, or head and neck squamous cell carcinoma were enrolled in the trial. CD4+ and CD8+ T cells were sorted separately from peripheral blood before TCR sequencing. Genomic DNA was extracted from sorted cells for sequencing of the TCRbeta CDR3 region. The immunoSEQ Assay was used to sequence the TCRbeta CDR3 regions. The table was pulled from immuneACCESS by TCRdb, which kept in-frame rearrangements only. Such tables lose some clones; where checked, under half of the loss comes from unresolved V genes, and the rest has no known cause. The sample table contains over 50,000 clones; only one count was recorded for about 90% of them. The ten biggest clones cover about an eighth of the sample.

The data belong to a study of OX40 agonist ivuxolimab in advanced cancers. Concerning the study at large: Ivuxolimab was an agonistic, fully human IgG2 monoclonal antibody directed against OX40 (CD134), a costimulatory receptor. Intravenous ivuxolimab was administered to patients every 2 weeks at six dose levels: 0.01, 0.1, 0.3, 1.5, 3 and 10 mg/kg. Among the 50 to 55 dose-escalation patients, some 19 had hepatocellular carcinoma, approximately 15 melanoma, 9 renal cell carcinoma and 9 head and neck cancer. In the dose-escalation cohort, roughly 80% of patients were male, and the mean age was roughly 60 years, with a range of about 20 to 90. Patients were allowed to have had prior anti-PD-1, anti-PD-L1 or anti-CTLA-4 therapy, and more than 30% of the dose-escalation patients had previously received checkpoint inhibitors. Partial responses occurred in three dose-escalation patients, of whom one had hepatocellular carcinoma and two had cutaneous melanoma. Peripheral TCRbeta sequencing aimed to test whether ivuxolimab altered TCR sequence diversity and caused clonal T-cell expansion. The paper describes the monotherapy dose-escalation part (N of about 47 patients) of the phase I trial of ivuxolimab.

General conclusions and limits of the study: Antigen specificity was not determined for the clonally expanded peripheral T cells. Low levels of normalized T-cell clonal expansion were also seen in some nonresponding patients. In the 0.1-3.0 mg/kg groups, partial responders had among the lowest normalized peripheral clonal expansion, particularly in CD8+ T cells. On average, CD8+ T cells showed more expanded clones than CD4+ T cells after ivuxolimab. At doses from 0.1 to 3.0 mg/kg, clonal expansion was seen in both CD4+ and CD8+ blood T cells between baseline and week 6.

The TCR originated in an adult with an advanced solid tumor such as melanoma, head and neck, liver or kidney cancer. Sequencing used CD4+ or CD8+ T cells sorted from blood, obtained in a trial of the OX40 agonist ivuxolimab.

The DNA is as follows: TGCGCCAGCAGTTTGAACACTGAAGCTTTCTTT. Its coded protein is CASSLNTEAFF. The chain is encoded by TRBV10-2 joined to TRBJ1-1, with no D gene named confidently. For CDR1 and CDR2, the germline V gene lists WSHSY and SAAADI. The CDR3, from cysteine to phenylalanine, totals 11 residues. The read is trimmed to its CDR3 DNA, 33 bases read in frame from base 1. At the junction V is shortened by 5 bases and J by 0 bases, with 1 base in between.